This T cell receptor beta chain comes out of a study of T cells expressing NK-cell markers. Study results and limitations: Topping the CD3+CD56-NKG2C+ fraction as well were these clonotypes, in several donors.

The CDR3 consists of 14 residues. Germline values: CDR1 SEHNR, CDR2 FQNEAQ (reference sequence). On this clonotype: Its antigen is not identified.

With the 5' RACE reads reprocessed, TCRdb shows one record per CDR3 protein and no DNA. The sample has over 120,000 distinct CDR3 sequences. The sequencing sample was made of blood T cells: a sorted CD56 or NKG2C T cell subset, CD4+ or CD8+ T cells, or bulk PBMC T cells (not recorded which). The V call is TRBV7-9, the J call TRBJ2-7. This TCR was sampled from a young man in good health. The CDR3 reads CASSLDGGTYEQYF.